The present TCR beta chain was sequenced within a study of CD8 T cells in ankylosing spondylitis. Study-wide results and limits: The authors reported significant enrichment of disease-linked clones in matched ankylosing spondylitis synovial fluid. Blood from ankylosing spondylitis patients appeared to carry a characteristic roughly eight-variant TCR beta motif. Some of these motif variants have turned up before, in reports on reactive arthritis synovial fluid and blood.

V was shortened by 2 bases and J by 1 base, with 9 bases between the two germline ends. CDR1 is SGHRS and CDR2 is YFSETQ in the germline V gene. The CDR3 contains 14 residues. From the 5' RACE reads, TCRdb called clonotypes with MiXCR, one entry per CDR3 protein. The table lists approximately 40,000 distinct CDR3 sequences, 6% of them singletons. This clonotype was detected ten times or more. Its specificity is unknown. This TCR was sampled from a male donor with ankylosing spondylitis or in good health (not recorded which). The specimen was blood, either unsorted or a sorted T cell fraction (not recorded which). The rearrangement joins TRBV5-1 to TRBJ2-5; weak D call: TRBD2 (5 bases). CDR3 in amino acids: CASSFTRLQETQYF. The CDR3 coding sequence is TGCGCCAGCAGCTTTACTAGACTCCAAGAGACCCAGTACTTC. Complete variable domain (other parts from reference TRBV5-1 and TRBJ2-5): KAGVTQTPRYLIKTRGQQVTLSCSPISGHRSVSWYQQTPGQGLQFLFEYFSETQRNKGNFPGRFSGRQFSNSRSEMNVSTLELGDSALYLCASSFTRLQETQYFGPGTRLLVL.